Shown below are 26 T cell receptor beta chains from a single sample sequenced in a study of blood T cells in healthy people across ages (dated by TCRdb to 2013 to 2016). Libraries were prepared through 5' RACE. Sequenced on an Illumina HiSeq 2500. A second 7 to 11 cycle PCR used a sample-barcoded 5' primer and a J-beta primer mix. TCRdb itself trimmed the public reads at Q25 with fastp, ran MiXCR and retained productive beta chains. Duplicate CDR3 protein sequences are folded into a single record with the most common DNA and genes. This sample has around 800,000 distinct CDR3 sequences in its table, and about 47% of those were observed once. Of the sample, about a sixth falls within the top ten clones. Sequencing input: blood. These receptors were collected from an elderly man in good health.

For this clonotype: Sequence at one end of the junction differs from germline and may be a read error. The chain has TRBV4-3 and TRBJ2-1, with 10 bases that match TRBD2. The CDR3 spans 17 residues. The germline V gene has CDR1 LGHNA and CDR2 YSLEER. The CDR3: CASSQEPSGRAQNERFF. CDR3 bases: TGCGCCAGCAGCCAAGAACCCAGCGGGAGGGCCCAAAATGAGCGGTTCTTC.

A note on this clonotype: A much larger clonotype is one base distant, so this may be a read error. The chain employs TRBV12-3 or TRBV12-4 and TRBJ2-1, with D possibly matching TRBD1 (6 bases). This CDR3 is 13 amino acids long. Trimming removed 7 bases at V and 13 bases at J, with 20 bases between. CDR3 sequence (DNA): TGTGCCAGCACTCAGGGGTTCGGAGAGACCCAGTTCTTC. Protein: CASTQGFGETQFF.

This clonotype was counted between two and nine times. V is TRBV14 and J is TRBJ2-1; 9 bases are shared with TRBD2. The CDR3 length is 15 residues. Trimming removed 4 bases from V and 5 bases from J; junction bases left unmatched: 6. The germline V gene encodes CDR1 SGHDN and CDR2 FVKESK. In nucleotides, the CDR3 is TGTGCCAGCAGCCCAATAGCGGGAGTCAACAATGAGCAGTTCTTC. The encoded protein is CASSPIAGVNNEQFF.

V usage is TRBV7-2 and J usage is TRBJ2-7; tentative D call: TRBD2 (5 bases). This CDR3 has 18 amino acids. Trimming cost V 0 bases and J 1 base, with 19 bases left between them. Looked up from germline, CDR1 is SGHTA and CDR2 is FQGNSA. The CDR3 loop reads CASSLAGGSRIGSYEQYF. The CDR3 bases are TGTGCCAGCAGCTTAGCGGGCGGGTCCCGGATAGGTTCCTACGAGCAGTACTTC.

This clonotype was detected only a few times. Compared with germline, one end of the junction differs, possibly owing to a read error. Here the CDR3 reads CASSLNSGTGQETQYF. CDR3 DNA sequence: TGTGCTAGCAGCTTGAATTCGGGAACAGGCCAAGAGACCCAGTACTTC. The chain uses TRBV5-6 and TRBJ2-5, with D perhaps given as TRBD1 or TRBD2 (5 bases each). Germline CDR1 reads SGHDT; CDR2 reads YYEEEE. This CDR3 region has 16 residues.

The chain joins TRBV20-1 to TRBJ2-5, with 7 bases identical to TRBD1. Looked up from germline, CDR1 is DFQATT and CDR2 is SNEGSKA (reference sequence). There are 12 residues in the CDR3. For the CDR3, the DNA is TGCAGCTCCAGAGGGGGCGCGGAGACCCAGTACTTC. Translation gives CSSRGGAETQYF.

This clonotype was seen a handful of times. The J gene is TRBJ2-1, the V gene TRBV5-1; the D gene is possibly TRBD1 (5 bases). This CDR3 comprises 16 residues. Trimming stripped 3 bases from V and 6 bases from J, with 19 bases between. Germline V lookup: CDR1 SGHRS, CDR2 YFSETQ. In DNA, the CDR3 is TGCGCCAGCAGCTACGAAACGGGTGGTGGGGCCAATGAGCAGTTCTTC. Translating it yields CASSYETGGGANEQFF.

In this sample, this clonotype turned up a few times. This chain's CDR3 is CASRIQGPYEQYF. The CDR3 DNA reads TGTGCCAGCCGGATACAGGGACCCTACGAGCAGTACTTC. The chain combines TRBV5-5 with TRBJ2-7, with D possibly TRBD1 on 6 matching bases. The CDR3 runs to 13 residues. V was cut by 7 bases and J by 2 bases, with 13 bases left in between. Germline CDR1 is SGHKS and CDR2 is YYEKEE (reference sequence). Using reference TRBV5-5 and TRBJ2-7 for the parts outside the CDR3, the full variable domain is DAGVTQSPTHLIKTRGQQVTLRCSPISGHKSVSWYQQVLGQGPQFIFQYYEKEERGRGNFPDRFSARQFPNYSSELNVNALLLGDSALYLCASRIQGPYEQYFGPGTRLTVT.

This clonotype was seen more than once but under ten times. This rearrangement joins TRBV18 to TRBJ2-7; D possibly corresponds to TRBD1 (5 bases). The germline gives CDR1 KGHSH, CDR2 LQKENI. V gave up 3 bases and J gave up 3 bases, with 12 bases separating them. The CDR3 runs 14 residues. CDR3 region: CASSPAGKNYEQYF. CDR3 bases: TGTGCCAGCTCACCGGCAGGGAAAAACTACGAGCAGTACTTC.

Only a few counts were recorded for this clonotype. The V and J genes are TRBV20-1 and TRBJ2-7, with D possibly TRBD2 on 5 matching bases. V lost 5 bases and J 0 bases, leaving 14 bases between the germline ends. There are 14 residues in the CDR3. The germline V gene encodes CDR1 DFQATT and CDR2 SNEGSKA (reference sequence). The DNA of the CDR3 is TGCAGTGCTCGGGGTGGGCGGAGCTCCTACGAGCAGTACTTC. Translating gives CSARGGRSSYEQYF.

The chain uses TRBV6-2 or TRBV6-3 and TRBJ2-1; 7 bases map to TRBD2. Per the germline V gene, CDR1 is MNHEY and CDR2 is SVGEGT. This CDR3 comprises 13 residues. J gave up 9 bases and V 4 bases, and 6 bases lay outside the gene matches. The CDR3 spells CASSWTRGSEQFF. CDR3 DNA: TGTGCCAGCAGTTGGACTAGGGGCAGTGAGCAGTTCTTC.

The chain combines TRBV12-3 or TRBV12-4 with TRBJ2-1; 7 bases map to TRBD1. J lost 7 bases, V lost 4 bases, and 4 bases had no gene match. The CDR3 has 13 amino acids. CDR3: CASSYGQANEQFF. The CDR3 coding sequence is TGTGCCAGCAGTTACGGACAGGCGAATGAGCAGTTCTTC.

This clonotype was seen a handful of times. This chain uses TRBV5-1 with TRBJ2-1; the match to TRBD1 covers 11 bases. The CDR3 length is 15 residues. CDR1 and CDR2 from the germline V gene are SGHRS and YFSETQ. V lost 5 bases to trimming and J lost 7 bases; unmatched junction nucleotides: 8. CDR3 DNA sequence: TGCGCCAGCAGACCCGCGGACAGGGGGCAGAATGAGCAGTTCTTC. This translates into CASRPADRGQNEQFF.

J is TRBJ2-1 and V is TRBV7-2; maybe TRBD1 (6 bases). The V end was cut by 3 bases, the J end by 4 bases, with 13 bases between. The CDR3 is 15 amino acids. CDR1 is SGHTA, CDR2 FQGNSA, per germline. This chain's CDR3 is CASSFQGTRYNEQFF. The CDR3 region has the DNA TGTGCCAGCAGCTTCCAGGGGACACGGTACAATGAGCAGTTCTTC.

The rearrangement joins TRBV6-2 or TRBV6-3 to TRBJ2-7; weak D call: TRBD2 (6 bases). The CDR3 totals 16 residues. Between the trimmed V and J ends, which lost 7 bases and 2 bases, there was a span of 21 bases. Germline V gene data show CDR1 as MNHEY and CDR2 as SVGEGT. CDR3 loop: CASTDGLASVTYEQYF. The CDR3 nucleotides read TGTGCCAGCACCGACGGTCTAGCTAGCGTTACCTACGAGCAGTACTTC.

This chain connects TRBV6-4 to TRBJ2-4; the D gene is possibly TRBD2 (6 bases). The assigned J gene may be wrong: the sequence end matches TRBJ2-7 better. Germline V lookup: CDR1 MRHNA, CDR2 SNTAGT. This CDR3 comprises 19 residues. This CDR3 is CASSDSRGVPGTPPCEQYF. The CDR3 coding sequence is TGTGCCAGCAGTGACTCGAGAGGAGTTCCCGGGACTCCCCCCTGCGAGCAGTACTTC.

This chain uses TRBV7-2 with TRBJ2-5; the match to TRBD2 covers 9 bases. Losses at the gene ends were 3 bases for V and 11 bases for J; bases not matched to a gene: 16. The CDR3 totals 16 residues. Germline V gene sequence: CDR1 SGHTA, CDR2 FQGNSA. As DNA, the CDR3 is TGTGCCAGCAGCTTGAGCGCTAGCGGGGCCCCTAGGGAGCAGTACTTC. Its protein is CASSLSASGAPREQYF.

The chain carries TRBV20-1 and TRBJ2-1; 15 bases line up with TRBD2. V gave up 6 bases and J gave up 0 bases; unmatched junction bases: 6. Germline values: CDR1 DFQATT, CDR2 SNEGSKA (reference sequence). The CDR3 runs to 17 residues. DNA of the CDR3: TGCAGTGCCCTGGGACTAGCGGGAGGAAGCTCCTACAATGAGCAGTTCTTC. Its translation: CSALGLAGGSSYNEQFF.

The V call is TRBV5-1, the J call TRBJ2-5; perhaps TRBD2 as D (6 bases). The closer fit of TRBJ2-7 to the DNA end suggests the J call may be wrong. This CDR3 is 14 amino acids long. Germline V gene lookup returns CDR1 SGHRS and CDR2 YFSETQ. CDR3 in amino acids: CASSNGGGANEQYF. In DNA, the CDR3 is TGCGCCAGCAGCAATGGTGGAGGGGCAAACGAGCAGTACTTC.

This clonotype was counted between two and nine times. This rearrangement joins TRBV6-5 to TRBJ2-6; 7 positions agree with TRBD1. The CDR3 is 16 residues long. Losses at the gene ends were 6 bases for V and 8 bases for J; bases not matched to a gene: 13. Germline V CDR1 and CDR2: MNHEY, SVGAGI. As DNA, the CDR3 is TGTGCCAGCAGCACCCGCAAAGAGGGGGCGTCCAACGTCCTGACTTTC. Translated, it gives CASSTRKEGASNVLTF.

The chain couples TRBV5-1 to TRBJ2-1; the D gene is possibly TRBD2 (6 bases). The germline V and J ends were trimmed by 9 bases and 8 bases, with 18 bases remaining between them. There are 13 residues in the CDR3. The germline V gene has CDR1 SGHRS and CDR2 YFSETQ. The DNA for the CDR3 is TGCGCCAAAAGCCCCGGGGGTGAGGATGAGCAGTTCTTC. Translation gives CAKSPGGEDEQFF.

This clonotype was observed a few times. The J gene is TRBJ1-1, the V gene TRBV28; maybe TRBD1 (5 bases). This CDR3 is 17 amino acids long. The germline CDR1 and CDR2 sequences are MDHEN and SYDVKM. V was shortened by 4 bases and J by 6 bases, with 24 bases between the two germline ends. CDR3 bases: TGTGCCAGCAGTTCCCTGTTGTCGTGGGGGGGGGAGGCTGAAGCTTTCTTT. Its translation: CASSSLLSWGGEAEAFF.

The chain employs TRBV7-8 and TRBJ1-5, with 7 bases aligning to TRBD1. V lost 5 bases and J lost 4; bases outside the gene matches: 11. From germline, CDR1 is SGHVS and CDR2 FQNEAQ. The CDR3 is 16 residues long. CDR3 bases: TGTGCCAGCAGCACCCTGGGACAGACACTAAATCAGCCCCAGCATTTT. This sequence encodes CASSTLGQTLNQPQHF.

The rearrangement uses TRBV20-1 and TRBJ2-7; TRBD2 agrees at 7 bases. Germline values: CDR1 DFQATT, CDR2 SNEGSKA (reference sequence). With 6 bases clipped from V and 4 bases from J, the junction kept 9 bases outside the gene matches. The CDR3 sequence is 13 residues long. CDR3 nucleotide sequence: TGCAGTGCGCCCGCGGGGGAGCGGTACGAGCAGTACTTC. It specifies CSAPAGERYEQYF.

V gene TRBV6-6 combines with J gene TRBJ2-1, with 10 bases lining up with TRBD1. The CDR3 extends over 15 amino acids. Trimming took 8 bases from V and 1 from J; bases not matched to a gene: 5. Looked up from germline, CDR1 is MNHNY and CDR2 is SVGAGI (reference sequence). The CDR3: CASGGQGRSYNEQFF. The CDR3 DNA sequence: TGTGCCAGCGGGGGACAGGGGCGTTCCTACAATGAGCAGTTCTTC.

The genes are TRBV28 and TRBJ2-1; D assignment may be TRBD1 or TRBD2 (5 bases each). The germline CDR1 and CDR2 sequences are MDHEN and SYDVKM. This CDR3 is 15 amino acids long. Trimming removed 9 bases from V and 6 bases from J, with 21 bases in between. CDR3 coding DNA: TGTGCCAGTGGAATCTCCGGGACGGACATCAATGAGCAGTTCTTC. This codes for CASGISGTDINEQFF. The full variable domain, its missing parts supplied by reference TRBV28 and TRBJ2-1, is DVKVTQSSRYLVKRTGEKVFLECVQDMDHENMFWYRQDPGLGLRLIYFSYDVKMKEKGDIPEGYSVSREKKERFSLILESASTNQTSMYLCASGISGTDINEQFFGPGTRLTVL.